This entry is about one TCR beta chain. What it binds is not known. The data were obtained in a study of cytomegalovirus exposure and HLA in healthy donors. Whole-study findings and limits: Sequencing artifact likely explains a cluster of highly shared sequence variants.

A multiplex PCR was run with 60 Vbeta primers and 13 Jbeta primers. Some clones are missing from TCRdb's copy, which holds only in-frame ones; the method was immunoSEQ multiplex PCR. There are under 150,000 clones in the sample; about 82% occur only once, and over 1% lies in the top ten. Per germline, CDR1 GTSNPN and CDR2 SVGIG (reference sequence). The germline V and J ends were trimmed by 5 bases and 4 bases, with 11 bases remaining between them. CDR3 length: 12 amino acids. The sample comprised PBMCs. V usage is TRBV30 and J usage is TRBJ1-2; D is perhaps TRBD1 (5 bases). The receptor's source is a boy aged 10-17 years in good health and CMV-seronegative. The CDR3 nucleotides read TGTGCCTGGGGGCAGGGTGGCTATGGCTACACCTTC. This sequence encodes CAWGQGGYGYTF.